This TCR beta chain came from a study of cytomegalovirus exposure and HLA in healthy donors. General study results and limits: The productive fraction for most TCR beta V segments was about 87% or about 30% in an earlier analysis.

In the PCR, 60 Vbeta and 13 Jbeta primers were used. Sequenced by immunoSEQ multiplex PCR; TCRdb stores in-frame clones only, minus some. The sample carries over 60,000 clones, about 81% recorded once. The CDR3 consists of 15 residues. Germline V gene sequence: CDR1 MNHEY, CDR2 SVGAGI. V gave up 5 bases and J gave up 7 bases; unmatched junction bases: 8. This clone turned up a few times. Its antigen remains unidentified. The clonotype comes from a man between 65 and 85 years old in good health and CMV-seronegative. The sequenced sample consisted of PBMCs. The gene calls are TRBV6-5 and TRBJ1-6; 7 nucleotides agree with TRBD1. Here the CDR3 reads CASSVQGQTNSPLHF. As DNA, the CDR3 is TGTGCCAGCAGTGTCCAGGGACAGACAAATTCACCCCTCCACTTT.